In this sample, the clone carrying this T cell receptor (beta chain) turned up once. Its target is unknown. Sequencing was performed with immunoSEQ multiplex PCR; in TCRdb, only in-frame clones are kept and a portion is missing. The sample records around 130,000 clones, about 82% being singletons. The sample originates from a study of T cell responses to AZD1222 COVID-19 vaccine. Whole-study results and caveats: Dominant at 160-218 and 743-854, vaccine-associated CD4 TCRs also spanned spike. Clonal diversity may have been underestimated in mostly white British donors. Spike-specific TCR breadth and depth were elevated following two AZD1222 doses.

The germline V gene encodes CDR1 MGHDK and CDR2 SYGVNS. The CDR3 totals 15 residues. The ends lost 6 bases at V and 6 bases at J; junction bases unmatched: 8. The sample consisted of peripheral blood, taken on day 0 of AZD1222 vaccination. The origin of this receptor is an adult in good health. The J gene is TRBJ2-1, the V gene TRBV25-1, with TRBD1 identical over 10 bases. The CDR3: CASSRTGGVSNEQFF. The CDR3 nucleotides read TGTGCCAGCAGCCGGACAGGGGGTGTATCCAATGAGCAGTTCTTC.